Given below is one T cell receptor (beta chain) in context. Antigen: not known. Random-hexamer reverse transcription was applied to roughly 0.5 to 1 ug RNA. Amplification of TCR beta CDR3 by immunoSEQ multiplex PCR spanned 54 Vbeta and 13 Jbeta. MiXCR was run by TCRdb on the immunoSEQ multiplex PCR reads, yielding one entry per CDR3 protein. The top ten hold less than 0.35% of the sample, which has about 90,000 distinct CDR3 sequences, roughly 91% seen once. This specimen belongs to a study of CD8 T cells in Susac syndrome. Study-wide points: The TCR sequencing and HLA analysis in the study involved a relatively small number of individuals, as the study acknowledged.

The germline V and J ends were trimmed by 10 bases and 7 bases, with 22 bases remaining between them. This CDR3 has 14 residues. Looked up from germline, CDR1 is SGHVS and CDR2 is FQNEAQ. Blood CD8+ and CD4+ T cells underwent high-throughput TCR beta sequencing. Healthy donors, matched for age and sex, constituted the control group. The chain links TRBV7-8 to TRBJ2-5, with a possible D match to TRBD2 (5 bases). The sample taken for sequencing was CD8+ T cells from PBMCs. The sequence came from a human donor in good health. CDR3 protein: CATTKGARDWTQYF. In DNA form, the CDR3 reads TGTGCCACGACCAAGGGTGCCCGGGATTGGACCCAGTACTTC.